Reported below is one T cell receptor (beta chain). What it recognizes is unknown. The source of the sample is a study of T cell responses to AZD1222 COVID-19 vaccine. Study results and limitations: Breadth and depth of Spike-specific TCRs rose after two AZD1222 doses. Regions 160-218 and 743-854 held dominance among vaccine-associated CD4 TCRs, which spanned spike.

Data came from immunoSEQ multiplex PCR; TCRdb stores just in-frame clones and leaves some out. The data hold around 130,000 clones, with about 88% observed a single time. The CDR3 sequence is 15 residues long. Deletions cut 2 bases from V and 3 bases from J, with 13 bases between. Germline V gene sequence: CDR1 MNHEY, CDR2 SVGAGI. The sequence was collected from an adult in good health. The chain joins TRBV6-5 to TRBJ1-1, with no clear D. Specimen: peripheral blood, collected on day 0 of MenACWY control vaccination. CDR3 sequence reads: CASSYPPPRDTEAFF. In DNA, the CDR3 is TGTGCCAGCAGTTACCCTCCCCCCCGGGACACTGAAGCTTTCTTT.